The 2 T cell receptor beta chains in this list originate from one sample, sequenced in a study of beta chain features in type 1 diabetes. Expressed TCRB transcripts were sequenced, since all the RNA that had been isolated was reverse transcribed. TCRdb keeps only in-frame clones here, not all; method: immunoSEQ multiplex PCR. The data show under 300,000 clones, 27% seen once. What was sequenced was central memory CD4+ T cells from blood. All receptors come from a man younger than 45 in good health.

This clone appeared a few times. The chain uses TRBV7-2 and TRBJ2-7; 9 nucleotides align to TRBD1. V lost 5 bases and J lost 2; bases outside the gene matches: 7. The CDR3 extends over 15 amino acids. Germline V gene data show CDR1 as SGHTA and CDR2 as FQGNSA. For the CDR3, the DNA is TGTGCCAGCAGCCAATCCGGGACAGGGCCCTACGAGCAGTACTTC. Protein: CASSQSGTGPYEQYF.

This clone was seen repeatedly, ten times or more. The chain links TRBV5-6 to TRBJ2-7; 8 nucleotides line up with TRBD2. Trimming took 4 bases from V and 6 from J; bases not matched to a gene: 12. Germline V gene lookup returns CDR1 SGHDT and CDR2 YYEEEE. The CDR3 has 15 amino acids. The CDR3 here is CASSPQAGDTGEQYF. DNA of the CDR3: TGTGCCAGCAGCCCCCAAGCGGGGGACACTGGCGAGCAGTACTTC.